This T cell receptor (beta chain) is from a study of T cell repertoires in cytomegalovirus infection. This clonotype has only a few counts. Its target is not known. TCRdb redid the calling of the reads with MiXCR, one entry per CDR3 protein. The repertoire consists of about 360,000 distinct CDR3 sequences, with around a sixth occurring once and the leading ten covering 7.5% to 9%. Study findings and constraints: CMV-specific HLA-C-restricted TCR beta clonotypes dominated the ex vivo response.

Trimming cost V 7 bases and J 10 bases, with 10 bases left between them. Germline assignment: CDR1 SEHNR and CDR2 FQNEAQ (reference sequence). The CDR3 runs 11 residues. This sequence joins TRBV7-9 and TRBJ1-4; D is ambiguous. Sequencing was done on a sample of PBMCs. This clonotype originated in a human donor in good health (CMV status not recorded). Some clones in this sample may be carry-over from other donors' samples. Here the CDR3 DNA reads TGTGCCAGCAACATGCGGGGAAAACTGTTTTTT. It encodes CASNMRGKLFF.